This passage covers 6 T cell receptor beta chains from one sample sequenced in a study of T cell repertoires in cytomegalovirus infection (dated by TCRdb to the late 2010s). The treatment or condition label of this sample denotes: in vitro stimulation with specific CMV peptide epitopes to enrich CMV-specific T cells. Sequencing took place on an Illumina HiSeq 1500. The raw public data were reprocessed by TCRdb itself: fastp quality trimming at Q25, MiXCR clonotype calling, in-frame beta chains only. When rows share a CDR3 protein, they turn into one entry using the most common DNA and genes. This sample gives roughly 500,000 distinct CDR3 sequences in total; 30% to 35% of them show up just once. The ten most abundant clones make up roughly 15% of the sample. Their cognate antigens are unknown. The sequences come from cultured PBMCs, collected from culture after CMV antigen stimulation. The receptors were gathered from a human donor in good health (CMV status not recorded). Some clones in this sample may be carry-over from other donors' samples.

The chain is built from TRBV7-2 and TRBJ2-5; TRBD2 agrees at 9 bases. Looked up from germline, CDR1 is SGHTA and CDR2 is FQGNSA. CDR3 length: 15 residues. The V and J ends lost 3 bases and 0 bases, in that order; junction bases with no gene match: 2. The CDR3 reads CASSFSGGHQETQYF. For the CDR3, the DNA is TGTGCCAGCAGCTTTAGCGGGGGACACCAAGAGACCCAGTACTTC.

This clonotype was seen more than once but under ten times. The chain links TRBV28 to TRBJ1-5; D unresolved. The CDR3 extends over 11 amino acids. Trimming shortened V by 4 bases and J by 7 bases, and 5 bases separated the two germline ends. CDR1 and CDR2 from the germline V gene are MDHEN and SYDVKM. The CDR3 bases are TGTGCCAGCAGTTGGGGACAGCCCCAGCATTTT. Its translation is CASSWGQPQHF.

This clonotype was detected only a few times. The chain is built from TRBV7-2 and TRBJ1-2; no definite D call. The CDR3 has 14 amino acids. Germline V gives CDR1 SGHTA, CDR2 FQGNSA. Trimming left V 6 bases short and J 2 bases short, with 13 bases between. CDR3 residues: CASRAFTLNYGYTF. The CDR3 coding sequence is TGTGCCAGCAGGGCCTTTACACTCAACTATGGCTACACCTTC.

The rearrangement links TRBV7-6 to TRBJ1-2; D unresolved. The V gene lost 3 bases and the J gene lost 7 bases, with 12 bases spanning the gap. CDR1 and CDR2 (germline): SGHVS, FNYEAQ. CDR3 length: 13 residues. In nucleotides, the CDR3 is TGTGCCAGCAGCTTGGGAATCGATACTGGCTACACCTTC. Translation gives CASSLGIDTGYTF.

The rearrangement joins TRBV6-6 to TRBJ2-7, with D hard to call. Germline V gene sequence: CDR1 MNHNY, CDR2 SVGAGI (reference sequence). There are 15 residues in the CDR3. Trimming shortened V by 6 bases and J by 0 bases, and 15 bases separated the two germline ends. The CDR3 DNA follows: TGTGCCAGCAGCCCTGGGTCGCATGGCTCCTACGAGCAGTACTTC. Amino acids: CASSPGSHGSYEQYF.

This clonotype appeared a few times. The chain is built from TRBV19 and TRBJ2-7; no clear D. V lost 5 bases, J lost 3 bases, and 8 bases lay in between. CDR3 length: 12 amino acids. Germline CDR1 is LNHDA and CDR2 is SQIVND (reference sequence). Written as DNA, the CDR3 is TGTGCCAGTAGTGGCTTGAACTACGAGCAGTACTTC. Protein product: CASSGLNYEQYF.